This TCR beta chain was obtained from a study of cytomegalovirus exposure and HLA in healthy donors. Regarding the study as a whole: What was likely a sequencing artifact was a cluster of highly shared sequence variants. Cytomegalovirus-associated status was assigned to more than 150 TCR beta chains.

The PCR ran on 60 Vbeta and 13 Jbeta primers. TCRdb keeps only in-frame clones here, not all; method: immunoSEQ multiplex PCR. The sample yields 150,000 to 190,000 clones, 80% to 90% seen once. The CDR3 extends over 13 amino acids. Trimming removed 8 bases from V and 3 bases from J; junction bases left unmatched: 5. Per the germline V gene, CDR1 is SEHNR and CDR2 is FQNEAQ (reference sequence). Worth noting for this clone: Antigen: not known.

Donors sampled were nominally healthy, though unrecorded immune exposures were likely. Sequenced: PBMCs. V and J are TRBV7-9 and TRBJ2-5; 8 bases are a match to TRBD2. The source of this sequence is a woman younger than 30 in good health and CMV-seronegative. CDR3: CASGPGGEETQYF. The CDR3 bases are TGTGCCAGCGGACCGGGAGGGGAAGAGACCCAGTACTTC.